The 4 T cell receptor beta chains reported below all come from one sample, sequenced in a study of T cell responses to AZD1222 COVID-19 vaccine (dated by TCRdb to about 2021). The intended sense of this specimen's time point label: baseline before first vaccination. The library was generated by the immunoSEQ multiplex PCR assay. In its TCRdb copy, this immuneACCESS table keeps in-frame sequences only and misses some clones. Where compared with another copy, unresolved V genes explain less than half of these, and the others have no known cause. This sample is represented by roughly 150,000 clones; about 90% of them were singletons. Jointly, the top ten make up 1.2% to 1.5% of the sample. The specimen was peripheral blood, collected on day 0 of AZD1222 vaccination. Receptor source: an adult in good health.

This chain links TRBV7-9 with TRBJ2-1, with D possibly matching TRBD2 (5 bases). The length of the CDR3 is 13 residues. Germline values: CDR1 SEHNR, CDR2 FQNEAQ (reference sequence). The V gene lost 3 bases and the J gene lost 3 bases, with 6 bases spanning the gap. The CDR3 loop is CASSFRDYNEQFF. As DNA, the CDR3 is TGTGCCAGCAGCTTTCGGGACTACAATGAGCAGTTCTTC.

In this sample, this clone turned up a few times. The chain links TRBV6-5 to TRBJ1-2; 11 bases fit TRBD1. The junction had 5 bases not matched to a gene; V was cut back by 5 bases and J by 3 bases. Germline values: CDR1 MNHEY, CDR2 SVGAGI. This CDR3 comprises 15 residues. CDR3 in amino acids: CASSNPGQGDYGYTF. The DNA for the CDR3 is TGTGCCAGCAGTAACCCGGGACAGGGGGACTATGGCTACACCTTC.

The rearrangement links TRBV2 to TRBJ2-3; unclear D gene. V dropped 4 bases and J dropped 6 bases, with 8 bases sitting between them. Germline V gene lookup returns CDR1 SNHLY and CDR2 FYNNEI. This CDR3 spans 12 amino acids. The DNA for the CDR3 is TGTGCCAGCAGTGTATCAAGGGATACGCAGTATTTT. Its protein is CASSVSRDTQYF.

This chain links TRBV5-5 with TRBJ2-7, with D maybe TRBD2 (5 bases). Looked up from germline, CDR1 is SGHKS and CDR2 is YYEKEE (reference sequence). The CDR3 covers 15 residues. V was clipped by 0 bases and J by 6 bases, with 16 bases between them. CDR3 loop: CASSLEGKAVREQYF. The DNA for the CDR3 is TGTGCCAGCAGCTTGGAGGGAAAAGCGGTACGCGAGCAGTACTTC.